This TCR beta chain was recovered during a study of monozygotic twins with inflammatory bowel disease. CDR3 length: 11 amino acids. Germline loops: CDR1 SGHTA, CDR2 FQGNSA. Total RNA amounting to roughly 3.5 ug went into each TCR library. One entry per CDR3 protein, without DNA, is what TCRdb gives after re-calling the 5' RACE reads. Its clone listing holds just over 300,000 distinct CDR3 sequences. The TCR sequence derives from a human donor with ulcerative colitis or Crohn's disease, or a healthy co-twin of an affected twin (not recorded which). Sequencing input: blood. This chain connects TRBV7-2 to TRBJ2-7. The CDR3 loop reads CASGPAREQYF.